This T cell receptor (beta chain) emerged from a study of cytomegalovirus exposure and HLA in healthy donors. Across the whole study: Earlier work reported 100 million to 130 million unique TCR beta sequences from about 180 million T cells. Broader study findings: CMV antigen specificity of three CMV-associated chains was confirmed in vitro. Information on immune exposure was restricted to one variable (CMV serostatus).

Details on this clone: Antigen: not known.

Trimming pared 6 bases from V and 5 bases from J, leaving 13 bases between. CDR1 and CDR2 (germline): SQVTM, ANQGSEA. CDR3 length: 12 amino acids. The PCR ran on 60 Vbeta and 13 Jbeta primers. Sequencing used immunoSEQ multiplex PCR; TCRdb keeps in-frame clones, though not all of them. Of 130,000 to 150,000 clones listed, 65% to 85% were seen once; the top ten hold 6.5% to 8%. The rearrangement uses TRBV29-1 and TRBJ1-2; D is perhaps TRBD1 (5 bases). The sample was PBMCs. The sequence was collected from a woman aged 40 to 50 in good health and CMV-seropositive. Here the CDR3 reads CSVTPSGYGYTF. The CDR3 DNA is TGCAGCGTCACCCCCTCAGGGTATGGCTACACCTTC.